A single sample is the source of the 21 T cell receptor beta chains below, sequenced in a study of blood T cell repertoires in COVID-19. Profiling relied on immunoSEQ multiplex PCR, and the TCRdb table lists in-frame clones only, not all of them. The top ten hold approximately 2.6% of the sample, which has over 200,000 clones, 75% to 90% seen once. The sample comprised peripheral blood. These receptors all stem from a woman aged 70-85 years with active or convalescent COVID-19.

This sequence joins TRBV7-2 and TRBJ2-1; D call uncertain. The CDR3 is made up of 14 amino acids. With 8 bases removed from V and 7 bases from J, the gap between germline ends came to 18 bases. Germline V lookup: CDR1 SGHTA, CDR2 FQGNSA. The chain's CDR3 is CASSTELLENEQFF. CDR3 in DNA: TGTGCCAGCTCCACCGAGCTTTTGGAGAATGAGCAGTTCTTC.

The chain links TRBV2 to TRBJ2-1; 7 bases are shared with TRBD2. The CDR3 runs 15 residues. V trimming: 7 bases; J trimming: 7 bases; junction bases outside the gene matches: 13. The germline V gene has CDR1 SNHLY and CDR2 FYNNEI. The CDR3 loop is CASIGASGGGNEQFF. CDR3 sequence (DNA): TGTGCCAGCATCGGGGCCTCGGGAGGAGGTAATGAGCAGTTCTTC.

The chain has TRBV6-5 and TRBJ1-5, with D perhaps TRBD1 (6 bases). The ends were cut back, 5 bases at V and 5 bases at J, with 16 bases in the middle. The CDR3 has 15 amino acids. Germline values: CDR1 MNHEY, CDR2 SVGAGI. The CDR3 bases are TGTGCCAGCAGTCCACAGGGACCACGGGATCAGCCCCAGCATTTT. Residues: CASSPQGPRDQPQHF.

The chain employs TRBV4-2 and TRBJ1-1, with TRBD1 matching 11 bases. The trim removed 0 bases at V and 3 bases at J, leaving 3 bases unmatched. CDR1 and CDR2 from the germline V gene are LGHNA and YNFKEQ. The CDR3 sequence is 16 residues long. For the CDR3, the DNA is TGTGCCAGCAGCCAAGAAGGGGACAGGGGGGACACTGAAGCTTTCTTT. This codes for CASSQEGDRGDTEAFF.

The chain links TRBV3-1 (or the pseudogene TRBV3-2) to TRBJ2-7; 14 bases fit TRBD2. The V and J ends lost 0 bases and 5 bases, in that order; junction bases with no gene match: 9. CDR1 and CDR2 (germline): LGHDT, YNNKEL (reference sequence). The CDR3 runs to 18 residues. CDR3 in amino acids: CASSQEGTSGGGRHEQYF. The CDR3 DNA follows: TGTGCCAGCAGCCAAGAAGGGACTAGCGGGGGTGGGCGGCACGAGCAGTACTTC.

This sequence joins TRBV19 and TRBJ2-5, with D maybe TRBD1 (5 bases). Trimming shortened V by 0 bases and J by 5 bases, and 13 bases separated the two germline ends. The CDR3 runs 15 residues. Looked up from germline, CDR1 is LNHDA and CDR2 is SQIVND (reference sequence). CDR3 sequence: CASSIDLAGSETQYF. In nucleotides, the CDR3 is TGTGCCAGTAGTATAGATCTGGCAGGGTCGGAGACCCAGTACTTC.

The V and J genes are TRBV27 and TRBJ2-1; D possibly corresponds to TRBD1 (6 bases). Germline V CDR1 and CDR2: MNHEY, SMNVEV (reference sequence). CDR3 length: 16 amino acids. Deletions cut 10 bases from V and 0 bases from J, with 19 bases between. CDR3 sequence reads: CATRKTKQGSYNEQFF. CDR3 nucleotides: TGTGCCACCAGGAAAACAAAACAGGGCTCCTACAATGAGCAGTTCTTC.

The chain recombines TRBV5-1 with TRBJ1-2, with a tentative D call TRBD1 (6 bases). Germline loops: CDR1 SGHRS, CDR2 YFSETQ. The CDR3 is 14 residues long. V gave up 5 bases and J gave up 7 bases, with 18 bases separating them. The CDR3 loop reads CASRWSPQGSGYTF. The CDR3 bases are TGCGCCAGCAGGTGGAGTCCACAGGGCAGTGGCTACACCTTC.

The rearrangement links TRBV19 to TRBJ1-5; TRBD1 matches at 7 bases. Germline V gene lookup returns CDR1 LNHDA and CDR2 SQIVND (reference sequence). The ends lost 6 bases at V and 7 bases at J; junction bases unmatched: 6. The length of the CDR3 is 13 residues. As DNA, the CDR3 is TGTGCCAGTAGAGGACAGGCCTCCCAGCCCCAGCATTTT. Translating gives CASRGQASQPQHF.

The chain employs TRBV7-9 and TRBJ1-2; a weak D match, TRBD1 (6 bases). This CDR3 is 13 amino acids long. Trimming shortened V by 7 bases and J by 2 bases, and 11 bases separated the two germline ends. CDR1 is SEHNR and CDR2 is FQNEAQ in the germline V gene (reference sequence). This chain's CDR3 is CASIGGQNYGYTF. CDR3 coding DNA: TGTGCCAGCATTGGTGGACAGAACTATGGCTACACCTTC. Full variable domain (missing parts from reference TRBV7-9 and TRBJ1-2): DTGVSQNPRHKITKRGQNVTFRCDPISEHNRLYWYRQTLGQGPEFLTYFQNEAQLEKSRLLSDRFSAERPKGSFSTLEIQRTEQGDSAMYLCASIGGQNYGYTFGSGTRLTVV.

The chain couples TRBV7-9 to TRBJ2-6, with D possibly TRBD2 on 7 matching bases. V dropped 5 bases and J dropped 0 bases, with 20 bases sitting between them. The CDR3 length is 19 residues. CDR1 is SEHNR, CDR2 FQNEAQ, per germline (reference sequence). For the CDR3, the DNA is TGTGCCAGCAGCCCCCTTCCGGGGGGCAGAAGCTCTGGGGCCAACGTCCTGACTTTC. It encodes CASSPLPGGRSSGANVLTF. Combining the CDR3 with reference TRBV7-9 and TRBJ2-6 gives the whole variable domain DTGVSQNPRHKITKRGQNVTFRCDPISEHNRLYWYRQTLGQGPEFLTYFQNEAQLEKSRLLSDRFSAERPKGSFSTLEIQRTEQGDSAMYLCASSPLPGGRSSGANVLTFGAGSRLTVL.

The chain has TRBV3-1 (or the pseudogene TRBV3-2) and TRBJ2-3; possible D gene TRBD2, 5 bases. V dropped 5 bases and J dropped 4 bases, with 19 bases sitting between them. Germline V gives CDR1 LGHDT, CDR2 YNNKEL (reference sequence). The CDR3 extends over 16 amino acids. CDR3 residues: CASSNYRDIGPDTQYF. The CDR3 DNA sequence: TGTGCCAGCAGCAACTACCGGGATATTGGTCCAGATACGCAGTATTTT.

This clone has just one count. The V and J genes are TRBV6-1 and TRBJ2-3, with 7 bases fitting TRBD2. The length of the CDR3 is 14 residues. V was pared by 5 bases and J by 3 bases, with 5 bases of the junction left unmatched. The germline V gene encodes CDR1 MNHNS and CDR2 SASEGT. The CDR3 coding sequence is TGTGCCAGCAGTCCGGGACTAATAACAGATACGCAGTATTTT. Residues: CASSPGLITDTQYF.

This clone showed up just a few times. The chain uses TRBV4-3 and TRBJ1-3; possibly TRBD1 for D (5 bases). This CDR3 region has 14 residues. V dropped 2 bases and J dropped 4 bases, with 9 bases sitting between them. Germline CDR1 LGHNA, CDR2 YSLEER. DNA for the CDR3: TGCGCCAGCAGCCAACAGGGTTACGGAAACACCATATATTTT. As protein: CASSQQGYGNTIYF.

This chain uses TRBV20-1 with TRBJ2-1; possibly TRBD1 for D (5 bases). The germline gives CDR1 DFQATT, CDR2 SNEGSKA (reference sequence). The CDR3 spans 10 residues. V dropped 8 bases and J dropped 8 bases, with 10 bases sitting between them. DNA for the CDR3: TGCAGTAACAGGCTCGATGAGCAGTTCTTC. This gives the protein CSNRLDEQFF.

Here the CDR3 DNA reads TGCGCCAGCAGTGATGGACAGGGTTGGACCGGGGAGCTGTTTTTT. It translates to CASSDGQGWTGELFF. J is TRBJ2-2 and V is TRBV5-1; TRBD1 matches at 8 bases. CDR3 size: 15 residues. Germline V gene data show CDR1 as SGHRS and CDR2 as YFSETQ. After removal of 5 bases from V and 5 bases from J, the junction contained 8 bases not matched to a gene.

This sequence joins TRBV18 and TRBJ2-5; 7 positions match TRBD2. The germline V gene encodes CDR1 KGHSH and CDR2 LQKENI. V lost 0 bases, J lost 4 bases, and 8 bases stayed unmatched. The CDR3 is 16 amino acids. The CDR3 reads CASSPPVGGLGETQYF. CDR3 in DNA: TGTGCCAGCTCACCACCGGTCGGGGGGTTGGGAGAGACCCAGTACTTC.

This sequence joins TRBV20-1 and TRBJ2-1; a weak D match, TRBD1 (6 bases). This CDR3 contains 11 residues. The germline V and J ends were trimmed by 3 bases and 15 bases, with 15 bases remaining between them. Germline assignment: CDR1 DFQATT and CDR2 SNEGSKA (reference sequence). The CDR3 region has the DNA TGCAGTGCTAGTCCCCAGGGGCAAGGGTTCTTC. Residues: CSASPQGQGFF.

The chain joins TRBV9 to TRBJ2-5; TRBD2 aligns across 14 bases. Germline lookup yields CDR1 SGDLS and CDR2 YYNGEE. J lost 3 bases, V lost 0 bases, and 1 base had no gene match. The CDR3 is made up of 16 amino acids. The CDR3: CASSVGLAGGEETQYF. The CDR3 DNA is TGTGCCAGCAGCGTAGGACTAGCGGGGGGGGAAGAGACCCAGTACTTC.

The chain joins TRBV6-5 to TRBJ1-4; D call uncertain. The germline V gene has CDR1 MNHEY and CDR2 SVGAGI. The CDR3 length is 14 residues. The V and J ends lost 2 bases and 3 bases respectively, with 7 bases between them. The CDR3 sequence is CASSYGLANEKLFF. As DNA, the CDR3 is TGTGCCAGCAGTTACGGGCTTGCTAATGAAAAACTGTTTTTT.

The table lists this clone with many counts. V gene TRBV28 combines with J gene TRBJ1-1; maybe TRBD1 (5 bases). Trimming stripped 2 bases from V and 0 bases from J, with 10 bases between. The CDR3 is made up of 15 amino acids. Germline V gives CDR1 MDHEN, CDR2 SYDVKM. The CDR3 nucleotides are TGTGCCAGCAGTTTAGGGACTAGGATGAACACTGAAGCTTTCTTT. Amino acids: CASSLGTRMNTEAFF.